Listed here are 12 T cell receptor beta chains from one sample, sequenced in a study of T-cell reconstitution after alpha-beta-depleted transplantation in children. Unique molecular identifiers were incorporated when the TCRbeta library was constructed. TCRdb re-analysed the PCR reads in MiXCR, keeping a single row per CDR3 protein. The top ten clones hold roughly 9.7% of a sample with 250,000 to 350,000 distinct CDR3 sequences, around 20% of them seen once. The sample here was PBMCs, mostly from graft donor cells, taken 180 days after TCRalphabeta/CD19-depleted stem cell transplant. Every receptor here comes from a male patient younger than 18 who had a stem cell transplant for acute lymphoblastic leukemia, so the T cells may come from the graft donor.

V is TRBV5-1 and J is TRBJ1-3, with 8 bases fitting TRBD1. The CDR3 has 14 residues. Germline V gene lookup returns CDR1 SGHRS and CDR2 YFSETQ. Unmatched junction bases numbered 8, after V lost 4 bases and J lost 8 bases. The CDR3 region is CASSRTGNQHTIYF. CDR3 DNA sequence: TGCGCCAGCAGCCGGACAGGGAACCAACACACCATATATTTT.

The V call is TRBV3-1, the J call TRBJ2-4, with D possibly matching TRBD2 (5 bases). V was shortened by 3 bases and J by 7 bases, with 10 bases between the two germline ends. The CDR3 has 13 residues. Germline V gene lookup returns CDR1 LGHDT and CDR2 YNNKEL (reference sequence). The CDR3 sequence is CASSQVRANIQYF. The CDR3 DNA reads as TGTGCCAGCAGCCAGGTGAGGGCGAACATTCAGTACTTC.

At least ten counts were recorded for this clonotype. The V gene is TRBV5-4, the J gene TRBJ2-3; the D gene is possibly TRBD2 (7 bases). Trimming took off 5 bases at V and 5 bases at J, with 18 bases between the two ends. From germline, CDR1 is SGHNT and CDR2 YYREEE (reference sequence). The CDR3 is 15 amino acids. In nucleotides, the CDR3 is TGTGCCAGCAGGATCTTAGGGGGGGGCCAAGATACGCAGTATTTT. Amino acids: CASRILGGGQDTQYF.

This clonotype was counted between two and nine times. The CDR3 region is CASSFGWEQYF. Written as DNA, the CDR3 is TGTGCCAGCAGTTTCGGATGGGAGCAGTACTTC. The rearrangement joins TRBV12-3 or TRBV12-4 to TRBJ2-7; no reliable D call. V shed 3 bases and J shed 7 bases, with 7 bases lying between them. This CDR3 has 11 residues.

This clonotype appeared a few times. This chain's CDR3 is CASSEIAGGTDTQYF. In DNA, the CDR3 is TGCGCCAGCAGTGAGATAGCGGGAGGCACAGATACGCAGTATTTT. The chain employs TRBV10-1 and TRBJ2-3; 9 bases fit TRBD2. J lost 1 base, V lost 2 bases, and 1 base had no gene match. Germline values: CDR1 WNHNN, CDR2 SYGVQD (reference sequence). The CDR3 runs to 15 residues.

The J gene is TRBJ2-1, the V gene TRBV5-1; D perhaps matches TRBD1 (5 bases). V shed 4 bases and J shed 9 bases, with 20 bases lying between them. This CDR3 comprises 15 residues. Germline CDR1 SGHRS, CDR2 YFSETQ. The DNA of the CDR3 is TGCGCCAGCAGCCCTGGGGCTAGTAGGAAGTTTGAGCAGTTCTTC. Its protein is CASSPGASRKFEQFF.

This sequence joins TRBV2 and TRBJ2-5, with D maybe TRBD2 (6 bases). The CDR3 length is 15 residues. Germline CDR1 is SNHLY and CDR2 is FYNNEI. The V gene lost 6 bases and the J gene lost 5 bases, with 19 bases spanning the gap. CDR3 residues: CASSPRAGRGETQYF. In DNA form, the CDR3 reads TGTGCCAGCAGCCCCCGGGCGGGAAGAGGGGAGACCCAGTACTTC.

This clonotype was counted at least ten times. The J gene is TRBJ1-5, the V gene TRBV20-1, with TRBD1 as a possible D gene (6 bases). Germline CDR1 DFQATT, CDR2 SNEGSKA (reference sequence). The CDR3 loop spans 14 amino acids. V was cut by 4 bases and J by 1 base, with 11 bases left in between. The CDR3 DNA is TGCAGTGCTACAATAGACAGGAGCAATCAGCCCCAGCATTTT. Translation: CSATIDRSNQPQHF.

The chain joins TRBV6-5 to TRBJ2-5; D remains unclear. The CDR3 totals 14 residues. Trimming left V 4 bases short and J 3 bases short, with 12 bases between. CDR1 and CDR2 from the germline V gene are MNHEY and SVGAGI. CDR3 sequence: CASSSILGKETQYF. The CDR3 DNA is TGTGCCAGCAGTTCCATTCTAGGGAAAGAGACCCAGTACTTC.

CDR3 sequence (DNA): TGTGCCAGCAGTTACAGGCCCCGAGCCTACGAGCAGTACTTC. This gives the protein CASSYRPRAYEQYF. The genes are TRBV6-5 and TRBJ2-7; D is ambiguous. The CDR3 contains 14 residues. Trimming took 2 bases from V and 2 from J, leaving 10 bases between them. The germline V gene encodes CDR1 MNHEY and CDR2 SVGAGI.

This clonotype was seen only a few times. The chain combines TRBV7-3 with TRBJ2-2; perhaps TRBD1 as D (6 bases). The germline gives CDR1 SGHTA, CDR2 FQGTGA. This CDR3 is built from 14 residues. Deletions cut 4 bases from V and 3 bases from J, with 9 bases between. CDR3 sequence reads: CASSSYRDTGELFF. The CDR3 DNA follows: TGTGCCAGCAGCTCCTACAGGGACACCGGGGAGCTGTTTTTT. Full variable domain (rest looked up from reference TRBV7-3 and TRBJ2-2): GAGVSQTPSNKVTEKGKYVELRCDPISGHTALYWYRQSLGQGPEFLIYFQGTGAADDSGLPNDRFFAVRPEGSVSTLKIQRTERGDSAVYLCASSSYRDTGELFFGEGSRLTVL.

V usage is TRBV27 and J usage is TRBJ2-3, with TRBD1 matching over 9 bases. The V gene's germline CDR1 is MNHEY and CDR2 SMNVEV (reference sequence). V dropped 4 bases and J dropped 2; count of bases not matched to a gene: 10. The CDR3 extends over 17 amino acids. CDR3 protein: CASSSPTGGPNTDTQYF. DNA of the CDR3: TGTGCCAGCAGTTCCCCCACAGGGGGCCCTAACACAGATACGCAGTATTTT.